The 24 T cell receptor beta chains listed next were all sequenced from one sample in a study of cytomegalovirus exposure and HLA in healthy donors. TCRdb's table, derived via immunoSEQ multiplex PCR, lists solely in-frame clones and lacks some. The sample shows 35,000 to 40,000 clones, roughly 93% of them seen only once. Sequencing was performed on PBMCs. These receptors came from a young man in good health and CMV-seronegative.

V is TRBV28 and J is TRBJ2-7; 9 nucleotides align to TRBD2. The CDR3 is made up of 16 amino acids. The junction had 13 bases not matched to a gene; V was cut back by 5 bases and J by 5 bases. The germline V gene encodes CDR1 MDHEN and CDR2 SYDVKM. CDR3 region: CASSRRLLAGFDEQYF. CDR3 DNA sequence: TGTGCCAGCAGTAGAAGACTTCTAGCGGGGTTTGACGAGCAGTACTTC.

J is TRBJ2-3 and V is TRBV28, with 8 positions matching TRBD2. The J segment lost 3 bases and the V segment lost 2 bases, leaving 1 base of the junction unmatched. The length of the CDR3 is 14 residues. The germline V gene has CDR1 MDHEN and CDR2 SYDVKM. The CDR3 sequence: CASSLRGGTDTQYF. Written as DNA, the CDR3 is TGTGCCAGCAGTTTACGGGGGGGTACAGATACGCAGTATTTT.

The rearrangement links TRBV5-1 to TRBJ1-3; no clear D. The V end lost 4 bases, the J end lost 1 base, and 15 bases lay between the germline ends. Germline V gene lookup returns CDR1 SGHRS and CDR2 YFSETQ. The CDR3 covers 16 residues. The CDR3 sequence is CASSPRTGASGNTIYF. The DNA for the CDR3 is TGCGCCAGCAGCCCTCGGACTGGCGCTTCTGGAAACACCATATATTTT. Full variable domain (remainder filled in from reference TRBV5-1 and TRBJ1-3): KAGVTQTPRYLIKTRGQQVTLSCSPISGHRSVSWYQQTPGQGLQFLFEYFSETQRNKGNFPGRFSGRQFSNSRSEMNVSTLELGDSALYLCASSPRTGASGNTIYFGEGSWLTVV.

The count of this clone is one. The chain joins TRBV18 to TRBJ2-1; no definite D call. Germline V gene data show CDR1 as KGHSH and CDR2 as LQKENI. The CDR3 is 16 residues long. Between the trimmed V and J ends, which lost 2 bases and 3 bases, there was a span of 14 bases. The CDR3 DNA is TGTGCCAGCTCACCAACCCCCCAGATGATCTACAATGAGCAGTTCTTC. Amino acids: CASSPTPQMIYNEQFF.

The V and J genes are TRBV5-6 and TRBJ1-2; weak D call: TRBD1 (6 bases). The germline CDR1 and CDR2 sequences are SGHDT and YYEEEE. V was trimmed by 0 bases and J by 5 bases, leaving 11 bases between them. This CDR3 is built from 14 residues. This CDR3 is CASSLDRVVYGYTF. The CDR3 DNA is TGTGCCAGCAGCTTGGACAGGGTAGTTTATGGCTACACCTTC.

The genes are TRBV11-2 and TRBJ2-1, with D unresolved. The CDR3 is 14 residues long. From germline, CDR1 is SGHAT and CDR2 FQNNGV. V lost 5 bases and J 5 bases, leaving 13 bases between the germline ends. In DNA form, the CDR3 reads TGTGCCAGCAGCCTAAACCCCGGTGACAATGAGCAGTTCTTC. The encoded protein is CASSLNPGDNEQFF.

This clone was picked up one time. The chain joins TRBV10-1 to TRBJ2-3; 8 nucleotides line up with TRBD1. The CDR3 contains 15 residues. CDR1 is WNHNN, CDR2 SYGVQD, per germline (reference sequence). J gave up 1 base and V 6 bases, and 6 bases lay outside the gene matches. CDR3 coding DNA: TGCGCCAGCAGCCCCGGACAGGGTGGCACAGATACGCAGTATTTT. The encoded protein is CASSPGQGGTDTQYF.

The chain has TRBV4-2 and TRBJ1-2, with D possibly TRBD1 on 6 matching bases. Between the trimmed V and J ends, which lost 2 bases and 2 bases, there was a span of 15 bases. This CDR3 has 16 amino acids. Germline V CDR1 and CDR2: LGHNA, YNFKEQ. CDR3 amino acids: CASSQPAAGANYGYTF. The CDR3 region has the DNA TGTGCCAGCAGCCAACCCGCGGCGGGGGCAAACTATGGCTACACCTTC.

The chain employs TRBV2 and TRBJ2-5; the D gene is possibly TRBD2 (5 bases). The CDR3 runs 16 residues. Trimming left V 2 bases short and J 2 bases short, with 15 bases between. Germline lookup yields CDR1 SNHLY and CDR2 FYNNEI. CDR3 in amino acids: CASSERSGLGQETQYF. CDR3 in DNA: TGTGCCAGCAGTGAACGAAGCGGCTTGGGGCAAGAGACCCAGTACTTC.

The chain uses TRBV28 and TRBJ1-4, with TRBD1 as a possible D gene (6 bases). In germline, CDR1 is MDHEN, CDR2 SYDVKM. Between the trimmed V and J ends, which lost 4 bases and 7 bases, there was a span of 19 bases. This CDR3 is 16 amino acids long. Here the CDR3 reads CASSSPLQGPSEKLFF. Written as DNA, the CDR3 is TGTGCCAGCAGTTCTCCCTTACAGGGCCCAAGTGAAAAACTGTTTTTT.

V usage is TRBV7-6 and J usage is TRBJ2-5, with 9 bases matching TRBD1. The J segment lost 4 bases and the V segment lost 0 bases, leaving 6 bases of the junction unmatched. The CDR3 loop spans 16 amino acids. Germline lookup yields CDR1 SGHVS and CDR2 FNYEAQ. The CDR3, as DNA: TGTGCCAGCAGCTTAGCTAGTGGGACAGGGCGAGAGACCCAGTACTTC. Amino acids: CASSLASGTGRETQYF.

In its sample, this clone was seen once. The V call is TRBV28, the J call TRBJ1-1; 9 bases are shared with TRBD1. V lost 3 bases, J lost 10 bases, and 15 bases stayed unmatched. The CDR3 contains 16 residues. CDR1 MDHEN and CDR2 SYDVKM come from the germline V gene. CDR3 bases: TGTGCCAGCAGTTTGCGGACAGGGGAGAGAATGGGTACAGCTTTCTTT. It specifies CASSLRTGERMGTAFF.

The V gene is TRBV7-8, the J gene TRBJ1-1; D gene uncertain. The CDR3 totals 11 residues. From germline, CDR1 is SGHVS and CDR2 FQNEAQ. The V end was cut by 8 bases, the J end by 6 bases, with 10 bases between. DNA for the CDR3: TGTGCCAGCCGGCTGGAGGCTGAAGCTTTCTTT. It translates to CASRLEAEAFF.

Turning to this clone: The junction shows a germline mismatch at one end, possibly a read error. The chain has TRBV7-7 and TRBJ2-1; D perhaps matches TRBD2 (6 bases). The CDR3 extends over 13 amino acids. Germline V gene sequence: CDR1 SSHAT, CDR2 FNYEAQ (reference sequence). Here the CDR3 DNA reads TGTGCTAGCAGCTCAGGACGGGGGAATTTGCAGTTCTTC. This translates into CASSSGRGNLQFF.

The chain uses TRBV5-8 and TRBJ1-1; 9 nucleotides agree with TRBD1. The CDR3 is made up of 12 amino acids. V dropped 1 base and J dropped 10; count of bases not matched to a gene: 2. CDR1 and CDR2 from the germline V gene are SGHTS and YDEGEE. The CDR3 sequence is CASSLWGQGAFF. Written as DNA, the CDR3 is TGTGCCAGCAGCTTGTGGGGACAGGGAGCTTTCTTT.

V usage is TRBV6-5 and J usage is TRBJ2-1, with 7 bases lining up with TRBD2. J gave up 6 bases and V 4 bases, and 9 bases lay outside the gene matches. The CDR3 has 15 residues. The germline gives CDR1 MNHEY, CDR2 SVGAGI. CDR3 sequence: CASSFRGRERNEQFF. The CDR3 DNA follows: TGTGCCAGCAGTTTTCGAGGGAGGGAACGCAATGAGCAGTTCTTC.

This chain joins TRBV30 and TRBJ1-4; 9 bases match TRBD1. Germline V gives CDR1 GTSNPN, CDR2 SVGIG (reference sequence). The CDR3 spans 13 residues. The V segment lost 3 bases and the J segment 6 bases; nucleotides outside the gene matches: 2. The CDR3 sequence is CAWRGQGDEKLFF. DNA for the CDR3: TGTGCCTGGAGGGGACAGGGTGATGAAAAACTGTTTTTT. Combining the CDR3 with reference TRBV30 and TRBJ1-4 gives the whole variable domain SQTIHQWPATLVQPVGSPLSLECTVEGTSNPNLYWYRQAAGRGLQLLFYSVGIGQISSEVPQNLSASRPQDRQFILSSKKLLLSDSGFYLCAWRGQGDEKLFFGSGTQLSVL.

The V and J genes are TRBV6-1 and TRBJ2-2, with 8 positions matching TRBD1. The CDR3 runs to 14 residues. Trimming at V came to 2 bases and at J to 8 bases, leaving 4 bases not matched to a gene. From germline, CDR1 is MNHNS and CDR2 SASEGT. CDR3 nucleotide sequence: TGTGCCAGCAGTGAACAGGGGGCTAGGGGGGAGCTGTTTTTT. Translated: CASSEQGARGELFF.

This chain joins TRBV6-5 and TRBJ2-7, with 10 nucleotides matching TRBD1. CDR1 MNHEY and CDR2 SVGAGI come from the germline V gene. J gave up 7 bases and V 0 bases, and 6 bases lay outside the gene matches. The CDR3 spans 15 residues. CDR3 sequence: CASSYSGTGAKEQYF. In nucleotides, the CDR3 is TGTGCCAGCAGTTACTCCGGGACAGGGGCTAAAGAGCAGTACTTC.

CDR3 coding DNA: TGTGCCAGTAGTATAGAACGGGGGTCTGGCTACACCTTC. Translating gives CASSIERGSGYTF. V usage is TRBV19 and J usage is TRBJ1-2, with D possibly being TRBD1 (5 bases). The CDR3 is 13 residues long. Germline CDR1 LNHDA, CDR2 SQIVND (reference sequence). With 0 bases removed from V and 7 bases from J, the gap between germline ends came to 9 bases.

The CDR3 coding sequence is TGTGCCAGCAGAGGGACAGGGGGTGCCACCGGGGAGCTGTTTTTT. Translated: CASRGTGGATGELFF. V and J are TRBV6-6 and TRBJ2-2; 11 nucleotides agree with TRBD1. The CDR3 is 15 amino acids. In germline, CDR1 is MNHNY, CDR2 SVGAGI (reference sequence). V lost 6 bases, J lost 4 bases, and 4 bases stayed unmatched.

The chain is built from TRBV10-2 and TRBJ2-7; D possibly corresponds to TRBD2 (6 bases). The CDR3 is 16 amino acids. Germline V lookup: CDR1 WSHSY, CDR2 SAAADI. V shed 0 bases and J shed 2 bases, with 14 bases lying between them. The CDR3 is CASSESSLGGPYEQYF. In nucleotides, the CDR3 is TGCGCCAGCAGTGAGTCCTCCCTGGGAGGCCCCTACGAGCAGTACTTC.

This rearrangement joins TRBV5-8 to TRBJ2-1; D unclear. This CDR3 spans 12 amino acids. Germline CDR1 and CDR2: SGHTS and YDEGEE. Trimming removed 3 bases from V and 8 bases from J, with 9 bases in between. The CDR3 sequence is CASSYTWHEQFF. The CDR3 coding sequence is TGTGCCAGCAGCTATACATGGCATGAGCAGTTCTTC.

This sequence joins TRBV27 and TRBJ2-7, with 9 bases that match TRBD1. V lost 3 bases to trimming and J lost 7 bases; unmatched junction nucleotides: 10. This CDR3 is 15 amino acids long. Germline-derived CDR1 and CDR2 are MNHEY and SMNVEV (reference sequence). CDR3 sequence reads: CASSLLGTGSREQYF. CDR3 in DNA: TGTGCCAGCAGTTTGCTCGGGACAGGGTCGAGGGAGCAGTACTTC.